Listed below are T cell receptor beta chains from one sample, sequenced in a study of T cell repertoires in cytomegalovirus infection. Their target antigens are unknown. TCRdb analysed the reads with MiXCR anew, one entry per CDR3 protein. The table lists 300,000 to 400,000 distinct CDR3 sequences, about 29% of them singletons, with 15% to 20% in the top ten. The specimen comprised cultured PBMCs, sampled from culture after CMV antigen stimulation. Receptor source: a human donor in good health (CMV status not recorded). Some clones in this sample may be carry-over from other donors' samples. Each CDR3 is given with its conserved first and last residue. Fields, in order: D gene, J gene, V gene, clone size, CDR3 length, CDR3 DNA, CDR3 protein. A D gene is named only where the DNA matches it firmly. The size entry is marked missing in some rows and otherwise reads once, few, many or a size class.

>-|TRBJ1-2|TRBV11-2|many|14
TGTGCCAGCAGCTTAGCGGGCGGAGGCTATGGCTACACCTTC
CASSLAGGGYGYTF
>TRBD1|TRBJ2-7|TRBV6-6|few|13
TGTGCCAGCAGGGGACAGAGCTCCTACGAGCAGTACTTC
CASRGQSSYEQYF
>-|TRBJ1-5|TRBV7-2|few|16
TGTGCCAGCAGCTTAAATGGTCGGGGGGTTGCGCAGCCCCAGCATTTT
CASSLNGRGVAQPQHF
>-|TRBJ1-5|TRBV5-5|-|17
TGTGCCAGCAGCCGAGGGGCGGGGGAGTATAGCAATCAGCCCCAGCATTTT
CASSRGAGEYSNQPQHF
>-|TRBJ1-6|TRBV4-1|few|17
TGCGCCAGCAGCCAAGATTGGAAGAGGACACATAATTCACCCCTCCACTTT
CASSQDWKRTHNSPLHF
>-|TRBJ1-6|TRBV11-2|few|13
TGTGCCAGCAGCTTAGAGCCCTCGGGGACCCTCCACTTT
CASSLEPSGTLHF
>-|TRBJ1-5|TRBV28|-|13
TGTGCCAGCAGTTTGAAGATGAATCAGCCCCAGCATTTT
CASSLKMNQPQHF
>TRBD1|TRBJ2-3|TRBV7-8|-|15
TGTGCCAGCAGCCCGGGGACAGTGCCGACAGATACGCAGTATTTT
CASSPGTVPTDTQYF
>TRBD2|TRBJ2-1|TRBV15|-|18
TGTGCCACCAGCAGAGGCTCTAGCGGGAGGCGGGGTTACAATGAGCAGTTCTTC
CATSRGSSGRRGYNEQFF
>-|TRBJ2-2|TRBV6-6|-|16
TGTGCCAGCAGTTACGGGCATCCCATTAACACCGGGGAGCTGTTTTTT
CASSYGHPINTGELFF
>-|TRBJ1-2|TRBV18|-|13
TGTGCCAGCTCACCAGGGACACCGAATGGCTACACCTTC
CASSPGTPNGYTF
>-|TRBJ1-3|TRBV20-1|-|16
TGCAGTGCTAGTAGGAACGGGGACCCTCTGGGAAACACCATATATTTT
CSASRNGDPLGNTIYF
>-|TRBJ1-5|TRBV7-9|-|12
TGTGCCAGCAGCTTAGCGGGTAAGCCCCAGCATTTT
CASSLAGKPQHF
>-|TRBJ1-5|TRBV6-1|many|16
TGTGCCAGCAGTGAAAAACAGGGAATCGGCAATCAGCCCCAGCATTTT
CASSEKQGIGNQPQHF
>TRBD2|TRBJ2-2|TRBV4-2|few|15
TGTGCCAGCAGCCAAGTGACTAGCGGGGCCGGGGAGCTGTTTTTT
CASSQVTSGAGELFF
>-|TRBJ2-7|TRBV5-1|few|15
TGCGCCAGCATGCTCAAATCCGAAAGCTCCTACGAGCAGTACTTC
CASMLKSESSYEQYF
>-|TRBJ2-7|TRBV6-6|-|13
TGTGCCAGCAGTTACTCCGGGGCCTACGAGCAGTACTTC
CASSYSGAYEQYF
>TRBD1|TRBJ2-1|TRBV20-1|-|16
TGCAGTGCTCTTTCCCCCCGGACAGGTAATGTCCAGGGGCAGTTCTTC
CSALSPRTGNVQGQFF
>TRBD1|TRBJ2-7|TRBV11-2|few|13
TGTGCCAGCACTGACAGGGTCTCCTACGAGCAGTACTTC
CASTDRVSYEQYF
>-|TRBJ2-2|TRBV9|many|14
TGTGCCAGCAGCGTAGGGCAGACTACCGGGGAGCTGTTTTTT
CASSVGQTTGELFF
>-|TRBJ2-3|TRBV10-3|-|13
TGTGCCATCAGCGGGGGCGGCACAGATACGCAGTATTTT
CAISGGGTDTQYF
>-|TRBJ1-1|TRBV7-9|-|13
TGTGCCAGCAGCTCCGGGACACTCCCGGGAGCTTTCTTT
CASSSGTLPGAFF
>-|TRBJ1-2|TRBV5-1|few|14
TGCGCCAGCAGTCCCCCGGGACCCACCTATGGCTACACCTTC
CASSPPGPTYGYTF
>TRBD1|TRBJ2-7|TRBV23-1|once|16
TGCGCCAGCAGTCAATCTCTCGGACAGGGGGCCGTCGAGCAGTACTTC
CASSQSLGQGAVEQYF
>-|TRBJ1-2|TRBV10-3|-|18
TGTGTCATCAGTGAGAATAAGGGGCGCGGTGTTGCTAACTATGGCTACACCTTC
CVISENKGRGVANYGYTF
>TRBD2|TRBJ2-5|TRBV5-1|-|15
TGCGCCAGCAGCTTGGGGACTAGCGGGAAAGAGACCCAGTACTTC
CASSLGTSGKETQYF
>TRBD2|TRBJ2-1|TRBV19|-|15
TGTGCCAGTAGTGAAAGCGGGGGAAGGCGTCATGAGCAGTTCTTC
CASSESGGRRHEQFF
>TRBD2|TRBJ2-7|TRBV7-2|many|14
TGTGCCAGCAGCTCCGGGACTAGTACCTACGAGCAGTACTTC
CASSSGTSTYEQYF
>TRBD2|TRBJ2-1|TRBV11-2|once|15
TGTGCCAGCAGCTCTGAGGCTAGCGGAGACAATGAGCAGTTCTTC
CASSSEASGDNEQFF
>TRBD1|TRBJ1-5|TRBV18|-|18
TGTGCCAGCTCACCCCCGGGACAGGGAGAATATAGCAATCAGCCCCAGCATTTT
CASSPPGQGEYSNQPQHF
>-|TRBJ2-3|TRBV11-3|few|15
TGTGCCAGCAGCTTTGGGGCTACCGGCACAGATACGCAGTATTTT
CASSFGATGTDTQYF
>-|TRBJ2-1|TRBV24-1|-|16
TGTGCCACCAGTGACCCAGGGCCGGCGGGCTACAATGAGCAGTTCTTC
CATSDPGPAGYNEQFF
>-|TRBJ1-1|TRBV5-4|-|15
TGTGCCAGCAGCTTGGAGAACAGCCTGAACACTGAAGCTTTCTTT
CASSLENSLNTEAFF
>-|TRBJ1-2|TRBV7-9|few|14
TGTGCCAGCAGCCCCACCTCCGGTAGCTATGGCTACACCTTC
CASSPTSGSYGYTF
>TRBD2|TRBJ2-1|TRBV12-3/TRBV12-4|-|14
TGTGCCAGCAGTTCGCCTGGACTAGCGGGGTCGCAGTTCTTC
CASSSPGLAGSQFF
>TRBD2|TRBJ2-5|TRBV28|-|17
TGTGCCAGCAGTTTATTAGGACTAGCGGACAGTAGCGAGACCCAGTACTTC
CASSLLGLADSSETQYF
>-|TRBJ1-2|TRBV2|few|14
TGTGCCAGCAGTGTTAAAGAAGGGAGCTATGGCTACACCTTC
CASSVKEGSYGYTF
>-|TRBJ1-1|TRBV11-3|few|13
TGTGCCAGCAGCTCTGGGGGGTCAGCTGAAGCTTTCTTT
CASSSGGSAEAFF
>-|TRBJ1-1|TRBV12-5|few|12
TGTGCTAGTGGTTTGGAGGGCACTGAAGCTTTCTTT
CASGLEGTEAFF
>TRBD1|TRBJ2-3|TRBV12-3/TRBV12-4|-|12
TGTGCCAGCGGGCAGGGGGTCGATACGCAGTATTTT
CASGQGVDTQYF
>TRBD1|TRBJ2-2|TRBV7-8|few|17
TGTGCCAGCAGCTTAGTGACAGGGGGGGCGAACACCGGGGAGCTGTTTTTT
CASSLVTGGANTGELFF